The clone carrying this T cell receptor beta chain was seen a handful of times. Its target is unknown. The junction had 8 bases not matched to a gene; V was cut back by 4 bases and J by 6 bases. Germline CDR1 LGHNA, CDR2 YSLEER. The CDR3 is 15 residues long. The data originate from a study of human thymus T cells. Study results and limitations: It looked as if thymic and blood repertoires used V and J genes in a biased way. Reports from related research described highly overlapping thymic repertoires among unrelated individuals.

Generated by immunoSEQ multiplex PCR, the TCRdb table keeps only in-frame clones and is missing some. The sample lists about 130,000 clones, 90% to 95% occurring once. Thymic material originated from resections removed in the course of corrective heart surgery. The material sequenced was thymus tissue. This clonotype was obtained from a boy in the first two years of life with a congenital heart defect but otherwise immunologically healthy. This chain links TRBV4-3 with TRBJ2-2; 7 bases fit TRBD1. CDR3 protein: CASSPDRALAGELFF. CDR3 nucleotides: TGCGCCAGCAGCCCCGACAGGGCTTTAGCCGGGGAGCTGTTTTTT.